A selection of T cell receptor beta chains follows, all from one sample in a study of STAT5B mutations in CD4+ large granular lymphocyte leukemia. Measured with immunoSEQ multiplex PCR; TCRdb has only the in-frame clones, and not every one. The sample contains about 31,000 clones, roughly 89% of which appear only once. Material: CD4+ T cells from blood buffy coats. The receptors derive from a human donor in good health. Both conserved end residues are part of each CDR3. Expanded clones are given a class, and other clones once, few, many or no size at all.

>TRBJ2-1|once|TRBV11-2
CASSLSGVYNEQFF
>TRBJ1-3|.|TRBV18
CASSPGQGIYTIYF
>TRBJ2-1|.|TRBV7-2
CASSLGGRLDEQFF
>TRBJ2-6|.|TRBV14
CASSRDRARSGANVLTF
>TRBJ2-1|.|TRBV19
CASRGTSGNEQFF
>TRBJ1-2|.|TRBV4-1
CASSTQGNYGYTF
>TRBJ2-7|.|TRBV11-2
CASSFASTYEQYF
>TRBJ2-7|.|TRBV18
CASSPRIGDYEQYF
>TRBJ2-1|.|TRBV7-6
CASSLVLAEGNEQFF
>TRBJ2-1|once|TRBV2
CASSEATNEQFF
>TRBJ1-2|.|TRBV28
CASSLRGRGYTF
>TRBJ2-7|.|TRBV7-2
CASSYRTGTYEQYF
>TRBJ2-1|.|TRBV7-9
CASSVGSLAGLGEQFF
>TRBJ1-5|.|TRBV5-5
CASSLGHSNQPQHF
>TRBJ2-2|once|TRBV27
CASSFWGNTGELFF
>TRBJ2-5|.|TRBV15
CATSGGAGETQYF
>TRBJ1-3|.|TRBV2
CASVRGLGNTIYF
>TRBJ2-1|.|TRBV12-5
CASGRTAQGGYNEQFF
>TRBJ2-7|.|TRBV5-1
CASSPEGGPSYEQYF
>TRBJ2-3|.|TRBV7-9
CASSLLGSDPDTQYF
>TRBJ2-2|.|TRBV12-5
CASAPPGGELFF
>TRBJ2-7|.|TRBV5-1
CASSPYQSYEQYF
>TRBJ2-3|.|TRBV10-3
CAVRGQVQGRDTQYF
>TRBJ1-1|.|TRBV2
CASSRDKTPSTEAFF
>TRBJ1-5|.|TRBV6-4
CASSHTDNQPQHF
>TRBJ2-1|.|TRBV18
CASSPLGQASYNEQFF
>TRBJ1-4|once|TRBV10-3
CAISESKGRPAIF
>TRBJ1-5|.|TRBV6-1
CASSPRTGTNQPQHF
>TRBJ1-1|once|TRBV29-1
CSALSMGQVNTEAFF
>TRBJ2-1|.|TRBV11-2
CASSSPTTAYNEQFF
>TRBJ2-2|.|TRBV6-1
CASGRVNTGELFF
>TRBJ2-7|.|TRBV18
CASSPNYEQYF
>TRBJ2-1|.|TRBV29-1
CSVDRGSSYNEQFF
>TRBJ2-2|.|TRBV30
CAWSVPGTGELFF
>TRBJ2-5|few|TRBV5-1
CASSLATGGIETQYF
>TRBJ2-7|.|TRBV5-4
CASSRQREASYEQYF
>TRBJ2-1|.|TRBV5-4
CASSSGQGSYNEQFF
>TRBJ2-1|.|TRBV6-4
CASSEVSWGDEQFF
>TRBJ2-1|.|TRBV15
CATSSTLGFGRQFF
>TRBJ2-7|.|TRBV6-5
CASTAGRAREQYF
>TRBJ1-1|once|TRBV6-5
CASSYLTGGRTEAFF
>TRBJ1-1|.|TRBV7-8
CASSYRRINTEAFF
>TRBJ1-6|.|TRBV6-6
CASNTPEANSPLHF
>TRBJ2-1|.|TRBV10-1
CASSDQGRDAYNEQFF
>TRBJ2-7|.|TRBV29-1
CSVEGAGGDLRQYF
>TRBJ1-1|.|TRBV6-1
CASLQGAANTEAFF
>TRBJ2-2|.|TRBV5-1
CASSLGPAGGTGELFF
>TRBJ1-2|.|TRBV6-6
CASSYSRQSGEGYTF